This paragraph reports one T cell receptor (beta chain). Its matching antigen is unknown. These data originate in a study of response to subunit inactivated influenza vaccine. Overall study findings and caveats: Each seasonal influenza vaccination recruits few new T cells, the authors suggested.

This CDR3 has 17 amino acids. J lost 7 bases, V lost 6 bases, and 15 bases had no gene match. TCRdb fed the RT-PCR reads into MiXCR, producing one record per CDR3 protein. The sample lists almost 600,000 distinct CDR3 sequences; approximately 15% were seen once. J is TRBJ2-1 and V is TRBV23-1; 10 positions agree with TRBD2. TRBV23-1 is reported as an ORF; its role is uncertain. This clonotype originated in a man aged 45-60 years who received an inactivated influenza vaccine. The sequencing here drew on PBMCs from blood, taken about 12 days after vaccination. CDR3 sequence (DNA): TGCGCCAGCAGCTTACCGGGACTAGCGCCTCGGCGGAATGAGCAGTTCTTC. Translation: CASSLPGLAPRRNEQFF.